The 26 T cell receptor beta chains presented below share a single source sample, sequenced in a study of neoadjuvant anti-PD-1 for oral cavity cancer. Assay: immunoSEQ multiplex PCR; the TCRdb copy retains only in-frame clones and omits some. The table includes approximately 67,000 clones, around 82% detected once. The specimen was PBMCs, collected before nivolumab (anti-PD-1) treatment. The origin of the receptors is a person aged 35 to 85 with oral cavity squamous cell carcinoma.

This clone is a singleton in its sample. The chain employs TRBV11-2 and TRBJ1-5; perhaps TRBD1 as D (5 bases). The CDR3 runs to 14 residues. In germline, CDR1 is SGHAT, CDR2 FQNNGV. V was trimmed by 1 base and J by 3 bases, leaving 7 bases between them. The DNA of the CDR3 is TGTGCCAGCAGCTTAGGACAGAACAATCAGCCCCAGCATTTT. Translated, it gives CASSLGQNNQPQHF.

The rearrangement links TRBV27 to TRBJ2-7; 7 positions agree with TRBD2. There are 15 residues in the CDR3. With 6 bases clipped from V and 2 bases from J, the junction kept 10 bases outside the gene matches. CDR1 is MNHEY and CDR2 is SMNVEV in the germline V gene (reference sequence). CDR3: CASSLNPGLPYEQYF. The CDR3, as DNA: TGTGCCAGCAGCCTAAATCCGGGACTACCCTACGAGCAGTACTTC.

The chain joins TRBV5-1 to TRBJ2-2; D is ambiguous. The V end was cut by 4 bases, the J end by 0 bases, with 13 bases between. The CDR3 contains 16 residues. Germline V CDR1 and CDR2: SGHRS, YFSETQ. This CDR3 reads CASSPSASANTGELFF. The DNA for the CDR3 is TGCGCCAGCAGCCCGTCGGCGTCGGCGAACACCGGGGAGCTGTTTTTT.

The chain links TRBV5-1 to TRBJ2-2; D may be TRBD1 (5 bases). Germline V gene sequence: CDR1 SGHRS, CDR2 YFSETQ. The V and J ends lost 4 bases and 6 bases respectively, with 13 bases between them. CDR3 size: 14 residues. CDR3 protein: CASSAALGAGELFF. CDR3 nucleotide sequence: TGCGCCAGCAGCGCTGCCTTAGGGGCCGGGGAGCTGTTTTTT. Filled out from reference TRBV5-1 and TRBJ2-2, the complete variable domain reads KAGVTQTPRYLIKTRGQQVTLSCSPISGHRSVSWYQQTPGQGLQFLFEYFSETQRNKGNFPGRFSGRQFSNSRSEMNVSTLELGDSALYLCASSAALGAGELFFGEGSRLTVL.

The J gene is TRBJ2-7, the V gene TRBV5-1, with 7 bases identical to TRBD1. V was clipped by 0 bases and J by 6 bases; unmatched bases: 9. Per germline, CDR1 SGHRS and CDR2 YFSETQ. The CDR3 covers 15 residues. In DNA, the CDR3 is TGCGCCAGCAGCTTGGATACAGGGGTGCAGCGCGAGCAGTACTTC. Protein sequence: CASSLDTGVQREQYF. The variable domain in full, with the rest retrieved from reference TRBV5-1 and TRBJ2-7, is KAGVTQTPRYLIKTRGQQVTLSCSPISGHRSVSWYQQTPGQGLQFLFEYFSETQRNKGNFPGRFSGRQFSNSRSEMNVSTLELGDSALYLCASSLDTGVQREQYFGPGTRLTVT.

The rearrangement joins TRBV5-4 to TRBJ1-1; no definite D call. The germline V gene has CDR1 SGHNT and CDR2 YYREEE (reference sequence). The CDR3 loop spans 13 amino acids. V lost 2 bases and J lost 0, with 5 bases in between. The CDR3 protein is CASSFELNTEAFF. CDR3 coding DNA: TGTGCCAGCAGCTTCGAGCTGAACACTGAAGCTTTCTTT.

J is TRBJ2-2 and V is TRBV5-4; D ambiguous. The CDR3 consists of 12 residues. Germline V gene sequence: CDR1 SGHNT, CDR2 YYREEE (reference sequence). Deletions cut 4 bases from V and 4 bases from J, with 5 bases between. CDR3 loop: CASSPTTGELFF. CDR3 bases: TGTGCCAGCAGCCCCACCACCGGGGAGCTGTTTTTT.

This rearrangement joins TRBV7-8 to TRBJ2-2, with D possibly being TRBD2 (7 bases). V lost 5 bases to trimming and J lost 3 bases, with 16 bases between them. Germline CDR1 and CDR2: SGHVS and FQNEAQ. This CDR3 region has 16 residues. CDR3 region: CASSTGGGGDTGELFF. The CDR3 DNA follows: TGTGCCAGCAGCACAGGTGGAGGGGGGGACACCGGGGAGCTGTTTTTT. The full variable domain, rest sourced from reference TRBV7-8 and TRBJ2-2, is GAGVSQSPRYKVAKRGQDVALRCDPISGHVSLFWYQQALGQGPEFLTYFQNEAQLDKSGLPSDRFFAERPEGSVSTLKIQRTQQEDSAVYLCASSTGGGGDTGELFFGEGSRLTVL.

The chain links TRBV2 to TRBJ2-4; TRBD2 is a possible D gene (5 bases). The V gene's germline CDR1 is SNHLY and CDR2 FYNNEI. CDR3 length: 14 amino acids. With 6 bases removed from V and 4 bases from J, the gap between germline ends came to 13 bases. CDR3 DNA: TGTGCCAGCAGCGCCAGACTAAGGAAAAACATTCAGTACTTC. This translates into CASSARLRKNIQYF.

The rearrangement links TRBV12-1 to TRBJ2-1; no DNA check was done on the table's D call, TRBD1. TRBV12-1 is given as a pseudogene. The CDR3 length is 16 residues. CDR3 nucleotide sequence: TGTGCCAGCAGCGACTCGACAGGGCAAGCGTACAATGAGCAGTTCTTC. Translated, it gives CASSDSTGQAYNEQFF.

The rearrangement joins TRBV6-5 to TRBJ2-7; 11 nucleotides line up with TRBD2. The V and J ends lost 4 bases and 4 bases, in that order; junction bases with no gene match: 9. This CDR3 has 16 residues. The germline gives CDR1 MNHEY, CDR2 SVGAGI. CDR3: CASSSSPSGRRYEQYF. CDR3 DNA: TGTGCCAGCAGTTCCAGCCCTAGCGGGAGGAGGTACGAGCAGTACTTC.

This CDR3 is CASSSRSSFETQYF. In DNA form, the CDR3 reads TGTGCCAGCAGTTCGAGGAGCAGCTTTGAGACCCAGTACTTC. J is TRBJ2-5 and V is TRBV27; D gene ambiguous. The germline gives CDR1 MNHEY, CDR2 SMNVEV (reference sequence). The CDR3 has 14 amino acids. Trimming removed 4 bases from V and 5 bases from J, with 14 bases in between.

The table lists this clone with a count of one. CDR3: CASKPWTGGNQPQHF. In nucleotides, the CDR3 is TGTGCCAGCAAACCCTGGACAGGCGGCAATCAGCCCCAGCATTTT. The chain has TRBV2 and TRBJ1-5, with 7 nucleotides matching TRBD1. Germline-derived CDR1 and CDR2 are SNHLY and FYNNEI. Losses at the gene ends were 7 bases for V and 2 bases for J; bases not matched to a gene: 8. The CDR3 runs to 15 residues.

The chain links TRBV5-1 to TRBJ2-5; TRBD1 matches 11 bases. There are 14 residues in the CDR3. The germline CDR1 and CDR2 sequences are SGHRS and YFSETQ. V lost 4 bases to trimming and J lost 5 bases; unmatched junction nucleotides: 4. Here the CDR3 DNA reads TGCGCCAGCAGCAAGGACAGGGGGCAGGAGACCCAGTACTTC. This gives the protein CASSKDRGQETQYF. The complete variable domain, with remaining parts taken from reference TRBV5-1 and TRBJ2-5, reads KAGVTQTPRYLIKTRGQQVTLSCSPISGHRSVSWYQQTPGQGLQFLFEYFSETQRNKGNFPGRFSGRQFSNSRSEMNVSTLELGDSALYLCASSKDRGQETQYFGPGTRLLVL.

The count of this clone is one. This chain connects TRBV5-1 to TRBJ1-2; D not certain. CDR3 size: 15 residues. Germline CDR1 SGHRS, CDR2 YFSETQ. The germline V and J ends were trimmed by 0 bases and 4 bases, with 13 bases remaining between them. The CDR3 DNA is TGCGCCAGCAGCTTGGCTCTAACTTCAAGCTATGGCTACACCTTC. It translates to CASSLALTSSYGYTF.

The V gene is TRBV13, the J gene TRBJ2-1; weak D call: TRBD2 (6 bases). Trimming shortened V by 3 bases and J by 7 bases, and 7 bases separated the two germline ends. The CDR3 has 12 amino acids. The germline CDR1 and CDR2 sequences are PRHDT and FYEKMQ (reference sequence). The CDR3 loop reads CASSFGGNEQFF. The DNA of the CDR3 is TGTGCCAGCAGCTTCGGGGGTAATGAGCAGTTCTTC.

This clone has only one observation. The chain uses TRBV7-8 and TRBJ1-3; D unclear. Germline V gene sequence: CDR1 SGHVS, CDR2 FQNEAQ. The CDR3 is made up of 15 amino acids. V shed 3 bases and J shed 0 bases, with 9 bases lying between them. CDR3: CASSFRRDSGNTIYF. The CDR3 coding sequence is TGTGCCAGCAGCTTTCGGAGGGACTCTGGAAACACCATATATTTT. The full variable domain, in which reference TRBV7-8 and TRBJ1-3 provide the parts outside the CDR3, is GAGVSQSPRYKVAKRGQDVALRCDPISGHVSLFWYQQALGQGPEFLTYFQNEAQLDKSGLPSDRFFAERPEGSVSTLKIQRTQQEDSAVYLCASSFRRDSGNTIYFGEGSWLTVV.

This chain links TRBV5-4 with TRBJ2-5, with D possibly being TRBD1 (6 bases). Trimming took 4 bases from V and 5 from J, leaving 18 bases between them. The CDR3 sequence is 15 residues long. CDR1 SGHNT and CDR2 YYREEE come from the germline V gene (reference sequence). The CDR3 here is CASSPPPGGGETQYF. The CDR3 DNA reads TGTGCCAGCAGCCCCCCTCCTGGGGGCGGTGAGACCCAGTACTTC.

V usage is TRBV5-4 and J usage is TRBJ1-2, with 8 bases identical to TRBD1. The CDR3 runs to 14 residues. Trimming took 9 bases from V and 6 from J; bases not matched to a gene: 13. The germline V gene encodes CDR1 SGHNT and CDR2 YYREEE (reference sequence). CDR3 nucleotides: TGTGCCACTCGGACAGGGCGAGTGGAGGATGGCTACACCTTC. The encoded protein is CATRTGRVEDGYTF. The full variable domain, rest sourced from reference TRBV5-4 and TRBJ1-2, is ETGVTQSPTHLIKTRGQQVTLRCSSQSGHNTVSWYQQALGQGPQFIFQYYREEENGRGNFPPRFSGLQFPNYSSELNVNALELDDSALYLCATRTGRVEDGYTFGSGTRLTVV.

V gene TRBV5-6 combines with J gene TRBJ2-3; 15 bases line up with TRBD2. The CDR3 consists of 17 residues. Germline values: CDR1 SGHDT, CDR2 YYEEEE. With 2 bases clipped from V and 5 bases from J, the junction kept 6 bases outside the gene matches. The CDR3 spells CASSFGRTSGRGDTQYF. The DNA for the CDR3 is TGTGCCAGCAGCTTCGGGAGGACTAGCGGGAGGGGAGATACGCAGTATTTT.

This clone was seen only once. This rearrangement joins TRBV10-1 to TRBJ2-1, with 7 bases fitting TRBD2. CDR3 length equals 16 residues. The ends lost 0 bases at V and 0 bases at J; junction bases unmatched: 2. The germline gives CDR1 WNHNN, CDR2 SYGVQD (reference sequence). CDR3: CASSESGGFSYNEQFF. The CDR3 DNA reads TGCGCCAGCAGTGAGTCGGGGGGGTTCTCCTACAATGAGCAGTTCTTC.

The genes are TRBV5-4 and TRBJ1-5; maybe TRBD1 (6 bases). CDR3 length: 14 amino acids. Germline V lookup: CDR1 SGHNT, CDR2 YYREEE (reference sequence). Between the trimmed V and J ends, which lost 0 bases and 4 bases, there was a span of 8 bases. The CDR3 spells CASSLGGPNQPQHF. In nucleotides, the CDR3 is TGTGCCAGCAGCTTGGGGGGGCCGAATCAGCCCCAGCATTTT. Drawing the rest from reference TRBV5-4 and TRBJ1-5, the complete variable domain is ETGVTQSPTHLIKTRGQQVTLRCSSQSGHNTVSWYQQALGQGPQFIFQYYREEENGRGNFPPRFSGLQFPNYSSELNVNALELDDSALYLCASSLGGPNQPQHFGDGTRLSIL.

V gene TRBV9 combines with J gene TRBJ1-3; D ambiguous. V was clipped by 3 bases and J by 0 bases, with 13 bases between them. Germline V lookup: CDR1 SGDLS, CDR2 YYNGEE. The CDR3 is made up of 16 amino acids. CDR3 coding DNA: TGTGCCAGCAGCGACCGGACGGACCACTCTGGAAACACCATATATTTT. Translating gives CASSDRTDHSGNTIYF.

The chain couples TRBV4-2 to TRBJ1-5; no firm D call. Trimming shortened V by 2 bases and J by 0 bases, and 11 bases separated the two germline ends. CDR1 is LGHNA and CDR2 is YNFKEQ in the germline V gene. The CDR3 sequence is 16 residues long. The CDR3 protein is CASSQSVSLSNQPQHF. The CDR3 nucleotides read TGTGCCAGCAGCCAATCGGTCTCTCTTAGCAATCAGCCCCAGCATTTT.

The chain joins TRBV5-4 to TRBJ2-7; TRBD1 aligns across 10 bases. V lost 4 bases and J lost 1; bases outside the gene matches: 2. The CDR3 contains 14 residues. Germline V gives CDR1 SGHNT, CDR2 YYREEE (reference sequence). The CDR3 bases are TGTGCCAGCAGCCCGGACAGGGGGTCCTACGAGCAGTACTTC. As protein: CASSPDRGSYEQYF.

The rearrangement uses TRBV6-1 and TRBJ1-6; D uncertain. CDR3 length: 12 residues. Trimming removed 8 bases from V and 6 bases from J, with 8 bases in between. Germline CDR1 MNHNS, CDR2 SASEGT. DNA for the CDR3: TGTGCCAGCGTGGCCAGTAATTCACCCCTCCACTTT. As protein: CASVASNSPLHF.